A single sample is the source of the 23 T cell receptor beta chains below, sequenced in a study of blood T cell repertoires in COVID-19. Here immunoSEQ multiplex PCR was the method, and the copy in TCRdb shows in-frame clones only, minus some. The sample holds some 200,000 clones; 85% to 90% are singletons and the top ten take over 4.5%. Sample: peripheral blood. These receptors came from a man aged 80 or over with acute or convalescent COVID-19.

The J gene is TRBJ1-3, the V gene TRBV7-2; possible D gene TRBD1, 6 bases. This CDR3 has 15 residues. V shed 2 bases and J shed 3 bases, with 11 bases lying between them. Germline lookup yields CDR1 SGHTA and CDR2 FQGNSA. CDR3: CASSLQGTYGNTIYF. In DNA form, the CDR3 reads TGTGCCAGCAGCTTACAGGGGACCTATGGAAACACCATATATTTT.

This clone was seen more than once but under ten times. The chain employs TRBV2 and TRBJ1-6; no reliable D call. V was shortened by 1 base and J by 10 bases, with 14 bases between the two germline ends. Germline lookup yields CDR1 SNHLY and CDR2 FYNNEI. The CDR3 is 15 amino acids. The CDR3, as DNA: TGTGCCAGCAGTGAAGAAGATCCGGGAAGGTCACCCCTCCACTTT. Its protein product is CASSEEDPGRSPLHF.

The chain joins TRBV2 to TRBJ1-1, with TRBD1 matching 12 bases. Germline trimming cut 6 bases from V and 5 bases from J; bases unmatched to any gene: 10. The CDR3 length is 16 residues. Germline CDR1 is SNHLY and CDR2 is FYNNEI. Here the CDR3 reads CASRETGTGGRTEAFF. The CDR3 region has the DNA TGTGCCAGCAGAGAAACCGGGACAGGGGGCCGAACTGAAGCTTTCTTT.

CDR3 coding DNA: TGTGCCAGCAGGCTTACGGGAGCCAACACCGGGGAGCTGTTTTTT. Protein product: CASRLTGANTGELFF. The chain employs TRBV6-5 and TRBJ2-2; D perhaps matches TRBD2 (6 bases). This CDR3 region has 15 residues. Trimming removed 6 bases from V and 2 bases from J, with 13 bases in between. Germline CDR1 reads MNHEY; CDR2 reads SVGAGI.

V is TRBV7-3 and J is TRBJ1-1; no firm D call. V lost 6 bases, J lost 1 base, and 9 bases lay in between. The CDR3 contains 13 residues. Germline V gene lookup returns CDR1 SGHTA and CDR2 FQGTGA. DNA of the CDR3: TGTGCCAGCAGACTGAGTTGGAACACTGAAGCTTTCTTT. Its protein is CASRLSWNTEAFF.

The gene calls are TRBV11-2 and TRBJ2-7, with D perhaps matching TRBD1 (5 bases). From germline, CDR1 is SGHAT and CDR2 FQNNGV. The CDR3 runs 15 residues. Trimming pared 5 bases from V and 2 bases from J, leaving 16 bases between. CDR3 sequence: CASSQTDGAAYEQYV. CDR3 nucleotides: TGTGCCAGCAGCCAAACCGATGGGGCAGCCTACGAGCAGTACGTC.

The CDR3 coding sequence is TGTGCCAGTCCCTGGGACAGGGGGAAGGATGGCTACACCTTC. It translates to CASPWDRGKDGYTF. This sequence joins TRBV6-5 and TRBJ1-2; 11 nucleotides align to TRBD1. This CDR3 contains 14 residues. Germline CDR1 is MNHEY and CDR2 is SVGAGI. Germline trimming cut 9 bases from V and 6 bases from J; bases unmatched to any gene: 9.

V is TRBV14 and J is TRBJ2-3, with no clear D. V lost 0 bases, J lost 0 bases, and 7 bases lay in between. Germline values: CDR1 SGHDN, CDR2 FVKESK. The CDR3 contains 15 residues. For the CDR3, the DNA is TGTGCCAGCAGCCAAGATCATGGCAGCACAGATACGCAGTATTTT. Translation: CASSQDHGSTDTQYF.

This rearrangement joins TRBV11-3 to TRBJ1-4; D not resolved. The CDR3 totals 14 residues. Trimming stripped 4 bases from V and 3 bases from J, with 9 bases between. The germline V gene encodes CDR1 SGHNT and CDR2 YENEEA. This CDR3 is CASSSEASNEKLFF. The DNA of the CDR3 is TGTGCCAGCAGCTCTGAAGCATCTAATGAAAAACTGTTTTTT. The whole variable domain, filled in from reference TRBV11-3 and TRBJ1-4, reads EAGVVQSPRYKIIEKKQPVAFWCNPISGHNTLYWYLQNLGQGPELLIRYENEEAVDDSQLPKDRFSAERLKGVDSTLKIQPAELGDSAVYLCASSSEASNEKLFFGSGTQLSVL.

The rearrangement uses TRBV18 and TRBJ1-5; a possible D gene is TRBD1 (5 bases). The CDR3 runs 13 residues. Per the germline V gene, CDR1 is KGHSH and CDR2 is LQKENI. Trimming removed 6 bases from V and 7 bases from J, with 13 bases in between. The CDR3 DNA is TGTGCCAGCTCCAAGGGGCCCAACCAGCCCCAGCATTTT. It is translated as CASSKGPNQPQHF.

The V gene is TRBV5-4, the J gene TRBJ1-5; 7 nucleotides match TRBD1. Germline CDR1 and CDR2: SGHNT and YYREEE (reference sequence). Germline trimming cut 4 bases from V and 4 bases from J; bases unmatched to any gene: 2. The CDR3 loop spans 13 amino acids. Here the CDR3 reads CASSVDRNQPQHF. Written as DNA, the CDR3 is TGTGCCAGCAGCGTGGACAGGAATCAGCCCCAGCATTTT.

This chain links TRBV5-1 with TRBJ2-5, with D unclear. V gave up 0 bases and J gave up 5 bases, with 14 bases separating them. Germline CDR1 reads SGHRS; CDR2 reads YFSETQ. The CDR3 consists of 15 residues. The CDR3 protein is CASSLGGVGPETQYF. The CDR3 DNA is TGCGCCAGCAGCTTGGGTGGAGTGGGTCCGGAGACCCAGTACTTC.

The chain links TRBV5-1 to TRBJ1-2; D unclear. V shed 0 bases and J shed 5 bases, with 11 bases lying between them. This CDR3 has 14 amino acids. Germline CDR1 is SGHRS and CDR2 is YFSETQ. CDR3 residues: CASSLARLGYGYTF. Here the CDR3 DNA reads TGCGCCAGCAGCTTGGCGAGGCTCGGTTATGGCTACACCTTC.

Comments on this clone: A junction end diverges from the germline sequence, so it may reflect a read error. The chain carries TRBV14 and TRBJ2-1, with 7 bases lining up with TRBD1. The CDR3 length is 16 residues. From germline, CDR1 is SGHDN and CDR2 FVKESK. The CDR3 nucleotides read TGTGCCAGCACCCAAAGGGGGCTTGCCTCCTACAATGAGCAGTTCTTC. Protein: CASTQRGLASYNEQFF.

The CDR3 DNA is TGTGCCAGCAGCTTAGAGACAGGGGTGACCTACGAGCAGTACTTC. Its translation is CASSLETGVTYEQYF. J is TRBJ2-7 and V is TRBV7-9, with TRBD1 matching over 8 bases. Germline assignment: CDR1 SEHNR and CDR2 FQNEAQ (reference sequence). Trimming removed 1 base from V and 2 bases from J; junction bases left unmatched: 4. The CDR3 covers 15 residues.

This sequence joins TRBV9 and TRBJ2-1; 12 nucleotides align to TRBD2. The ends lost 0 bases at V and 0 bases at J; junction bases unmatched: 4. This CDR3 has 18 residues. Germline-derived CDR1 and CDR2 are SGDLS and YYNGEE. The CDR3 loop reads CASSVGLAGGSSYNEQFF. DNA for the CDR3: TGTGCCAGCAGCGTAGGGCTAGCGGGAGGGAGCTCCTACAATGAGCAGTTCTTC. The full variable domain, its missing parts supplied by reference TRBV9 and TRBJ2-1, is DSGVTQTPKHLITATGQRVTLRCSPRSGDLSVYWYQQSLDQGLQFLIQYYNGEERAKGNILERFSAQQFPDLHSELNLSSLELGDSALYFCASSVGLAGGSSYNEQFFGPGTRLTVL.

This chain uses TRBV6-5 with TRBJ2-1, with 9 bases that match TRBD1. The CDR3 loop spans 14 amino acids. Trimming at V came to 2 bases and at J to 6 bases, leaving 2 bases not matched to a gene. The germline V gene has CDR1 MNHEY and CDR2 SVGAGI. The CDR3 bases are TGTGCCAGCAGTTACCTACAGGGGGCCAATGAGCAGTTCTTC. This sequence encodes CASSYLQGANEQFF.

This clone was observed a single time. J is TRBJ2-7 and V is TRBV5-6; D may be TRBD2 (5 bases). Germline assignment: CDR1 SGHDT and CDR2 YYEEEE. V lost 1 base and J lost 3, with 11 bases in between. This CDR3 is 14 amino acids long. CDR3 sequence: CASSLSGVGYEQYF. In nucleotides, the CDR3 is TGTGCCAGCAGCTTGTCCGGGGTCGGCTACGAGCAGTACTTC.

The V gene is TRBV6-5, the J gene TRBJ1-6; 9 nucleotides match TRBD1. The CDR3 has 15 amino acids. V was clipped by 6 bases and J by 7 bases; unmatched bases: 7. Germline CDR1 and CDR2: MNHEY and SVGAGI. The CDR3 region is CASRTGGAWNSPLHF. The CDR3 DNA reads as TGTGCCAGCAGAACAGGGGGCGCCTGGAATTCACCCCTCCACTTT.

The chain has TRBV5-1 and TRBJ1-2; 10 nucleotides align to TRBD1. CDR1 and CDR2 (germline): SGHRS, YFSETQ. V was clipped by 4 bases and J by 4 bases; unmatched bases: 7. The CDR3 length is 15 residues. CDR3 nucleotides: TGCGCCAGCAGCGCCGGACAGGGGGACCTCTATGGCTACACCTTC. It yields the protein CASSAGQGDLYGYTF. Combining the CDR3 with reference TRBV5-1 and TRBJ1-2 gives the whole variable domain KAGVTQTPRYLIKTRGQQVTLSCSPISGHRSVSWYQQTPGQGLQFLFEYFSETQRNKGNFPGRFSGRQFSNSRSEMNVSTLELGDSALYLCASSAGQGDLYGYTFGSGTRLTVV.

The V and J genes are TRBV7-7 and TRBJ2-5; 10 bases are a match to TRBD1. The V and J ends lost 11 bases and 2 bases, in that order; junction bases with no gene match: 14. Germline CDR1 and CDR2: SSHAT and FNYEAQ (reference sequence). The CDR3 extends over 16 amino acids. The CDR3 DNA is TGTGCCGCAGGGCGTGTCAGGACAGGGGGGCAAGAGACCCAGTACTTC. It specifies CAAGRVRTGGQETQYF.

The table lists this clone with a few counts. The CDR3 sequence: CASSEDRAAYGYTF. CDR3 in DNA: TGTGCCAGCAGTGAGGACAGGGCGGCCTATGGCTACACCTTC. V is TRBV6-1 and J is TRBJ1-2; 8 nucleotides line up with TRBD1. This CDR3 is built from 14 residues. V was clipped by 3 bases and J by 4 bases; unmatched bases: 4. Germline assignment: CDR1 MNHNS and CDR2 SASEGT.

The V call is TRBV9, the J call TRBJ2-1; a weak D match, TRBD2 (5 bases). The CDR3 contains 16 residues. The V gene lost 0 bases and the J gene lost 3 bases, with 13 bases spanning the gap. In germline, CDR1 is SGDLS, CDR2 YYNGEE. The CDR3 here is CASSVGVGVGYNEQFF. In nucleotides, the CDR3 is TGTGCCAGCAGCGTAGGGGTGGGAGTCGGCTACAATGAGCAGTTCTTC.